The 3 T cell receptor beta chains below come from one sample, sequenced in a study of T cells in Graves' hyperthyroidism and ophthalmopathy. Using RNA transcripts as the source, TCR beta CDR3 regions were amplified. The HTBI primer set drove a first-round RT-PCR of the TCR CDR3. TCRdb passed the multiplex PCR reads through MiXCR, listing each CDR3 protein once. This sample has over 150,000 distinct CDR3 sequences, with approximately 15% found just once. The sample taken for sequencing was blood. These receptors originate from a woman aged 50 to 60 with Graves' hyperthyroidism.

There are many counts of this clonotype. The chain combines TRBV11-2 with TRBJ2-1, with 9 bases that match TRBD2. The CDR3 loop spans 16 amino acids. J gave up 3 bases and V 2 bases, and 5 bases lay outside the gene matches. The germline V gene encodes CDR1 SGHAT and CDR2 FQNNGV. The CDR3 DNA follows: TGTGCCAGCAGCTTAAGTATACTAGCGGGCTACAATGAGCAGTTCTTC. Amino acids: CASSLSILAGYNEQFF.

The CDR3 DNA sequence: TGTGCCAGCAGCCAAGTGACAGCGGCTAAAGAGACCCAGTACTTC. Translating gives CASSQVTAAKETQYF. The gene calls are TRBV5-6 and TRBJ2-5; D assignment may be TRBD1 or TRBD2 (5 bases each). CDR1 is SGHDT, CDR2 YYEEEE, per germline. This CDR3 contains 15 residues. Between the trimmed V and J ends, which lost 4 bases and 3 bases, there was a span of 16 bases.

In its sample, this clonotype was seen many times. The rearrangement uses TRBV6-1 and TRBJ2-7; 10 bases map to TRBD1. Germline CDR1 MNHNS, CDR2 SASEGT. This CDR3 has 15 amino acids. V was pared by 6 bases and J by 0 bases, with 5 bases of the junction left unmatched. The CDR3 coding sequence is TGTGCCAGCAGCGACCGGGACAGGGGCTCCTACGAGCAGTACTTC. As protein: CASSDRDRGSYEQYF.